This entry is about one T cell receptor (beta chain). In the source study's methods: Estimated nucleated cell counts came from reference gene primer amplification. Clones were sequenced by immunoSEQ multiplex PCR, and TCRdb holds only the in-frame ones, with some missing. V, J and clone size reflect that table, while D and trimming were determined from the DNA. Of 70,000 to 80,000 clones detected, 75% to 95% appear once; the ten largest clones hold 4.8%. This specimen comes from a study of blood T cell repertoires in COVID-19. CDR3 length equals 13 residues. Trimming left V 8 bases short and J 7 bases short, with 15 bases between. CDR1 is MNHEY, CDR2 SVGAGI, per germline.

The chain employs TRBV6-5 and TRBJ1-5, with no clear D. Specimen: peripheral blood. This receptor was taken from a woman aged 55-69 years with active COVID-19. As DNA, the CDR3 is TGTGCCAGCGGATGGGAGGACGGGCAGCCCCAGCATTTT. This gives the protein CASGWEDGQPQHF.